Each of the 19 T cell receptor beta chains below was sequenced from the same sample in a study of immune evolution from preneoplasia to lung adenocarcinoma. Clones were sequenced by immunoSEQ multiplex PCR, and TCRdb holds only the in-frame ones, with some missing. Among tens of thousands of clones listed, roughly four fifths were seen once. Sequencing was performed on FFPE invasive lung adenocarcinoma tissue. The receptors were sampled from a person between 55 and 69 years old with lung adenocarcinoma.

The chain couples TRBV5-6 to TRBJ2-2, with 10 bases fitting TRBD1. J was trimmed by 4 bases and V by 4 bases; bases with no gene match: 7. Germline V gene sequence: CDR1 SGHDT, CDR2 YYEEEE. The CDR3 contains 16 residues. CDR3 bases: TGTGCCAGCAGCATTGACAGGGGGCTGGGCACCGGGGAGCTGTTTTTT. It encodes CASSIDRGLGTGELFF.

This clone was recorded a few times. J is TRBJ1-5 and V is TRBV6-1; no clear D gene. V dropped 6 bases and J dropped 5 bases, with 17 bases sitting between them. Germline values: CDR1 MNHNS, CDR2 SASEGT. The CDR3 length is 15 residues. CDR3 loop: CASRGFDSTHQPQHF. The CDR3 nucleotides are TGTGCCAGCAGGGGCTTTGACTCAACCCATCAGCCCCAGCATTTT.

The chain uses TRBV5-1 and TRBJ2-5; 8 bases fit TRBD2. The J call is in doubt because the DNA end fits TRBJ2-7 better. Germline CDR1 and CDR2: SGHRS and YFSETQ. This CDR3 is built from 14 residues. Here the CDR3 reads CASTPLSGNYEQYF. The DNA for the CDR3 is TGCGCCAGCACACCCCTTAGCGGGAACTACGAGCAGTACTTC.

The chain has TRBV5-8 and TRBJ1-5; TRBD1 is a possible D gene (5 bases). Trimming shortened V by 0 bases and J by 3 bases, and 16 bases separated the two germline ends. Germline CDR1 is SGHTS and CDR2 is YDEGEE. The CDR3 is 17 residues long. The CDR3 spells CASSLAEGRENNQPQHF. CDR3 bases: TGTGCCAGCAGCTTGGCGGAGGGCAGGGAAAACAATCAGCCCCAGCATTTT.

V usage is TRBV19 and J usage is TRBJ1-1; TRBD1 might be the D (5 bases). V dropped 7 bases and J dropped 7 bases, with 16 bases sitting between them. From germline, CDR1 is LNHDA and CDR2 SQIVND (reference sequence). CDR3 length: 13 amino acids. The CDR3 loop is CASTRGVESEAFF. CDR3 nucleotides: TGTGCCAGTACCCGAGGGGTTGAGAGTGAAGCTTTCTTT.

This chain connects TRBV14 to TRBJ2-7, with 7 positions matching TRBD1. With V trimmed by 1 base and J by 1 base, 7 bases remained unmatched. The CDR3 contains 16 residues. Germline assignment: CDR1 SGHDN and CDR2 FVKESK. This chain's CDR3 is CASSQAGGAVSYEQYF. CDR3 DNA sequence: TGTGCCAGCAGCCAAGCAGGGGGAGCTGTATCCTACGAGCAGTACTTC.

The CDR3 loop reads CASSKSQRTNQPQHF. As DNA, the CDR3 is TGTGCCAGCAGCAAATCCCAAAGGACCAATCAGCCCCAGCATTTT. This chain connects TRBV21-1 to TRBJ1-5. TRBV21-1 is listed as a pseudogene. This CDR3 is 15 amino acids long.

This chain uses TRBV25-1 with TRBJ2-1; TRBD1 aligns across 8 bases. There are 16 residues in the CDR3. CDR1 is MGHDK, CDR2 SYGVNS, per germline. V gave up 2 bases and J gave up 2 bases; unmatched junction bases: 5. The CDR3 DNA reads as TGTGCCAGCAGTGAAAGGACAGGGAAGCCCTACAATGAGCAGTTCTTC. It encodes CASSERTGKPYNEQFF.

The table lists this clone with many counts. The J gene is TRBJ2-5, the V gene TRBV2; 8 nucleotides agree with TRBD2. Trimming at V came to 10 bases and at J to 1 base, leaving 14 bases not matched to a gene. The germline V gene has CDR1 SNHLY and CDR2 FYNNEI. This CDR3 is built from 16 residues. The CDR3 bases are TGTGCCACCGAACTTGGGGGGAGCGGGAGCCAAGAGACCCAGTACTTC. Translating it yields CATELGGSGSQETQYF.

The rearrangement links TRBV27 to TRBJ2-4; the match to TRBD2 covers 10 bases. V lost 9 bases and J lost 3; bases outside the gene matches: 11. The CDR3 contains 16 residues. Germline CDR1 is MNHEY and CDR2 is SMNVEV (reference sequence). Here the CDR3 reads CASGIAGGFSKNIQYF. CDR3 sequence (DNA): TGTGCCAGTGGTATAGCGGGAGGTTTCAGCAAAAACATTCAGTACTTC.

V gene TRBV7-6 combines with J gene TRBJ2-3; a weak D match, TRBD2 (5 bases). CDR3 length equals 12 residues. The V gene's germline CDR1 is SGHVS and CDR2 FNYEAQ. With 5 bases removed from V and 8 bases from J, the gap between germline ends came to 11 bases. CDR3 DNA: TGTGCCAGCAGCATAGAGGGTCGTACGCAGTATTTT. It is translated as CASSIEGRTQYF.

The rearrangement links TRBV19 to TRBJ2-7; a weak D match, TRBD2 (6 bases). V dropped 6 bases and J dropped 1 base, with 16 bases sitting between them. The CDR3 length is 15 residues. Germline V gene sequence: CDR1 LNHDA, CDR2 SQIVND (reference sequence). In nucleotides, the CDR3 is TGTGCCAGTAGCTTCGCCCGGGGGATTTCCTACGAGCAGTACTTC. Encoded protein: CASSFARGISYEQYF.

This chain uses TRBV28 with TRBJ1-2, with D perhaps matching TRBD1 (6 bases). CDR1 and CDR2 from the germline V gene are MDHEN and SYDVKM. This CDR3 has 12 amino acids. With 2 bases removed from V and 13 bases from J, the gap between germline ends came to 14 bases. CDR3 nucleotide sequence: TGTGCCAGCAGTTTAGGGAAAACAGGGTTCACCTTC. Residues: CASSLGKTGFTF.

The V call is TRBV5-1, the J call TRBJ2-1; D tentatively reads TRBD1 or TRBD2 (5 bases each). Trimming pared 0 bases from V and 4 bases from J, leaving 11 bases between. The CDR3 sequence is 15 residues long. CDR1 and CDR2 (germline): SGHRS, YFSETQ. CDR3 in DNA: TGCGCCAGCAGCTTGGCCTTGGGGGAGTACAATGAGCAGTTCTTC. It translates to CASSLALGEYNEQFF.

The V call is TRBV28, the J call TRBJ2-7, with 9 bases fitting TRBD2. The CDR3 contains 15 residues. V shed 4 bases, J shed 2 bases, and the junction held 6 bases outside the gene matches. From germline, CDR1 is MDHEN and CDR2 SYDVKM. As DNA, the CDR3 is TGTGCCAGCAGTTCCGGGGCGGGAGGGACCTACGAGCAGTACTTC. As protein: CASSSGAGGTYEQYF.

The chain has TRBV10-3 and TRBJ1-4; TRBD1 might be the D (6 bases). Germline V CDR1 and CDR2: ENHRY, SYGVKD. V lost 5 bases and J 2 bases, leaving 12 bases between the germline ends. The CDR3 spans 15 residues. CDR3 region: CAISRQGNTNEKLFF. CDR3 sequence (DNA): TGTGCCATCAGTCGGCAGGGGAACACTAATGAAAAACTGTTTTTT.

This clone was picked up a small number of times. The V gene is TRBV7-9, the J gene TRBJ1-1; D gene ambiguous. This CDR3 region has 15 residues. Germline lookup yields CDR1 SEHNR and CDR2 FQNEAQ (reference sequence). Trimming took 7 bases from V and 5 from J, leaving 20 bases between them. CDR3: CASTSVGGVGTEAFF. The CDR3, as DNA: TGTGCCAGCACCTCCGTTGGTGGCGTTGGGACTGAAGCTTTCTTT.

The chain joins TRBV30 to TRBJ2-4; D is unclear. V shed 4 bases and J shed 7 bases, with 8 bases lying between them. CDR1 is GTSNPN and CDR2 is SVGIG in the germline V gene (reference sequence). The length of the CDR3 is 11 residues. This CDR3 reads CAWTAGNIQYF. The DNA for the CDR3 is TGTGCCTGGACCGCTGGTAACATTCAGTACTTC.

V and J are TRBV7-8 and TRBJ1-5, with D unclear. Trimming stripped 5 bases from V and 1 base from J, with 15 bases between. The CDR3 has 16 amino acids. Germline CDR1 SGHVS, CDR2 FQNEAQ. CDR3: CASSPRHPGSNQPQHF. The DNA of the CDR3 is TGTGCCAGCAGCCCCCGACATCCTGGGAGCAATCAGCCCCAGCATTTT.